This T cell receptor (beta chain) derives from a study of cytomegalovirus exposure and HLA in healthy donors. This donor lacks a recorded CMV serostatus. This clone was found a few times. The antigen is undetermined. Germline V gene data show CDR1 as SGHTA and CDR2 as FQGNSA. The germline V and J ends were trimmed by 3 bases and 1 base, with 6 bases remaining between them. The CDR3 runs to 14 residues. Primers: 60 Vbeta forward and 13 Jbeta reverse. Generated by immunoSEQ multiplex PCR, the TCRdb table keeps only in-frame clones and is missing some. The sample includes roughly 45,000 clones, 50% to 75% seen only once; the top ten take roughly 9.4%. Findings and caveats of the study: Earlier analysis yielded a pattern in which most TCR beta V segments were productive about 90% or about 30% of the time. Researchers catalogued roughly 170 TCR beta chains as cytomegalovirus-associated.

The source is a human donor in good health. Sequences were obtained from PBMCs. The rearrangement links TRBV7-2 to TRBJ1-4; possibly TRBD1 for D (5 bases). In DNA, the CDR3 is TGTGCCAGCAGCTTCCAGGGAACTAATGAAAAACTGTTTTTT. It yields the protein CASSFQGTNEKLFF.